Shown below are 4 T cell receptor beta chains from a single sample sequenced in a study of CD8+CD57+ T cells in acquired aplastic anemia. Genomic DNA, the template, was used for profiling of the TCR beta VDJ and CDR3. TCRdb processed the reads anew with MiXCR; each CDR3 protein has one entry. Altogether 98,000 or so distinct CDR3 sequences are present, roughly 51% being singletons, with the ten largest covering roughly 31%. Source material: sorted CD4+, CD8+, or CD8+CD57+ T cells (not recorded which) from PBMCs. These receptors were taken from a human donor in good health, serving as a control.

At least ten counts were recorded for this clonotype. The chain uses TRBV2 and TRBJ1-4, with D uncertain. The CDR3 sequence is 12 residues long. Trimming removed 8 bases at V and 5 bases at J, with 9 bases between. Germline V gene lookup returns CDR1 SNHLY and CDR2 FYNNEI. The CDR3, as DNA: TGTGCCAGCCTAGGCAGGAATGAAAAACTGTTTTTT. The encoded protein is CASLGRNEKLFF. Full variable domain (rest looked up from reference TRBV2 and TRBJ1-4): EPEVTQTPSHQVTQMGQEVILRCVPISNHLYFYWYRQILGQKVEFLVSFYNNEISEKSEIFDDQFSVERPDGSNFTLKIRSTKLEDSAMYFCASLGRNEKLFFGSGTQLSVL.

The gene calls are TRBV15 and TRBJ2-3; D perhaps matches TRBD2 (6 bases). The CDR3 runs to 13 residues. Germline CDR1 is LNHNV and CDR2 is YYDKDF (reference sequence). V was cut by 6 bases and J by 7 bases, with 14 bases left in between. For the CDR3, the DNA is TGTGCCACCAGATACCGGGACTCGCATACGCAGTATTTT. Translated: CATRYRDSHTQYF.

The V and J genes are TRBV2 and TRBJ1-2; tentatively, D is TRBD1 (6 bases). Germline V gene lookup returns CDR1 SNHLY and CDR2 FYNNEI. Trimming removed 4 bases from V and 5 bases from J, with 8 bases in between. This CDR3 is built from 12 residues. This chain's CDR3 is CASSVTGYGYTF. CDR3 coding DNA: TGTGCCAGCAGTGTCACAGGGTATGGCTACACCTTC. Based on the CDR3 plus reference TRBV2 and TRBJ1-2, the full variable domain is EPEVTQTPSHQVTQMGQEVILRCVPISNHLYFYWYRQILGQKVEFLVSFYNNEISEKSEIFDDQFSVERPDGSNFTLKIRSTKLEDSAMYFCASSVTGYGYTFGSGTRLTVV.

The chain combines TRBV24-1 with TRBJ2-3; 8 positions match TRBD1. V lost 10 bases to trimming and J lost 4 bases; unmatched junction nucleotides: 0. CDR1 and CDR2 (germline): KGHDR, SFDVKD. The CDR3 sequence is 11 residues long. The CDR3: CATGQADTQYF. CDR3 in DNA: TGTGCCACGGGACAGGCAGATACGCAGTATTTT.